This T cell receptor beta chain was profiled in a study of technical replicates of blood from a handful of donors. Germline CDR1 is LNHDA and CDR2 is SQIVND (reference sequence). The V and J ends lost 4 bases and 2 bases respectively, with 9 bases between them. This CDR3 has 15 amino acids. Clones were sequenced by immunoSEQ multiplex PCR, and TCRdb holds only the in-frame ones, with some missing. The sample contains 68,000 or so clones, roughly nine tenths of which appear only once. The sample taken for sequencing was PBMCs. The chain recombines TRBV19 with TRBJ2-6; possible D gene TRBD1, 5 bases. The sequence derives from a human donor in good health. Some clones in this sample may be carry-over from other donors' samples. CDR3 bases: TGTGCCAGTAGTAACTTCAGGGCTGGGGCCAACGTCCTGACTTTC. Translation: CASSNFRAGANVLTF.